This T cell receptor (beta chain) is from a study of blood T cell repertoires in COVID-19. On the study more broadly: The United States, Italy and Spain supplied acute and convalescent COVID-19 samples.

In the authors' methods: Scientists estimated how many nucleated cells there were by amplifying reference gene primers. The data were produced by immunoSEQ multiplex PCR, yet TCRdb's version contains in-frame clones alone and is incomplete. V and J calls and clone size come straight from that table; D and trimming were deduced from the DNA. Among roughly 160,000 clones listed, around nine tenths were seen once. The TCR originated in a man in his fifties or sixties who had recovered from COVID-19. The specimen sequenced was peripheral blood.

DNA of the CDR3: TGTGCCAGCAGCTTATCGCGCGAGAATGAGCAGTTCTTC. Its protein product is CASSLSRENEQFF. This chain connects TRBV7-2 to TRBJ2-1, with D hard to call. V shed 2 bases and J shed 7 bases, with 9 bases lying between them. CDR1 SGHTA and CDR2 FQGNSA come from the germline V gene. There are 13 residues in the CDR3.